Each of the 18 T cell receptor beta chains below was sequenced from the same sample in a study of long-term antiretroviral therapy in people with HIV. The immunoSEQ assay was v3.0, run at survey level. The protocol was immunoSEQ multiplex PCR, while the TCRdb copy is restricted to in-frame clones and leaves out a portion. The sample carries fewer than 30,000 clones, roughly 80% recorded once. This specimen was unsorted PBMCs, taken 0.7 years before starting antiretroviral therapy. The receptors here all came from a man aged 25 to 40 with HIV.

CDR3 sequence: CASSLVGTAIGNEQFF. The DNA for the CDR3 is TGTGCCAGCAGTTTGGTCGGGACAGCTATAGGCAATGAGCAGTTCTTC. The chain links TRBV27 to TRBJ2-1; TRBD1 aligns across 7 bases. Germline V gives CDR1 MNHEY, CDR2 SMNVEV (reference sequence). V shed 3 bases and J 6 bases; nucleotides not matched to a gene: 11. The CDR3 runs 16 residues.

CDR3 in amino acids: CASSPRDRGRNTEAFF. The CDR3 nucleotides read TGTGCCAGCTCACCTCGGGACAGGGGTCGGAACACTGAAGCTTTCTTT. This rearrangement joins TRBV18 to TRBJ1-1; 10 bases agree with TRBD1. The CDR3 sequence is 16 residues long. Germline values: CDR1 KGHSH, CDR2 LQKENI. The junction had 5 bases not matched to a gene; V was cut back by 3 bases and J by 1 base.

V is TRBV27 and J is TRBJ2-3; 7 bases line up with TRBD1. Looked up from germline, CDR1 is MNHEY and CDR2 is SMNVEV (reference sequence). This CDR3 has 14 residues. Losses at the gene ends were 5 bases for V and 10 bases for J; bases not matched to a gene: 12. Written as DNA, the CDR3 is TGTGCCAGCAGTCAGAACGACAGGGTAGGATCGCAGTATTTT. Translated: CASSQNDRVGSQYF.

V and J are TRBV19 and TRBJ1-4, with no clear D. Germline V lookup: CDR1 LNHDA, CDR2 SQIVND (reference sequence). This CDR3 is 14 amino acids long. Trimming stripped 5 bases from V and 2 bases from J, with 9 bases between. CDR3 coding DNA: TGTGCCAGTAGTCTCAGTGGGACTAATGAAAAACTGTTTTTT. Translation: CASSLSGTNEKLFF.

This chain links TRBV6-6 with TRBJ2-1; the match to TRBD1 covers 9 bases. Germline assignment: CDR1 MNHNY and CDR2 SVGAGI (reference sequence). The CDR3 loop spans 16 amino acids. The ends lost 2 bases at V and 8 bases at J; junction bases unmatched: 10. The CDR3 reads CASSYPGQGFSYEQFF. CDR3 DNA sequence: TGTGCCAGCAGTTACCCGGGACAGGGATTCAGTTATGAGCAGTTCTTC.

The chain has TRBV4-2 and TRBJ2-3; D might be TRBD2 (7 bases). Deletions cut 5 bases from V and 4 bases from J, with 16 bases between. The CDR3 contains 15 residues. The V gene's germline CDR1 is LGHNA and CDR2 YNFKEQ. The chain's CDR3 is CASSIRGGEADTQYF. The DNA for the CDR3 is TGTGCCAGCAGCATCCGAGGGGGGGAGGCAGATACGCAGTATTTT.

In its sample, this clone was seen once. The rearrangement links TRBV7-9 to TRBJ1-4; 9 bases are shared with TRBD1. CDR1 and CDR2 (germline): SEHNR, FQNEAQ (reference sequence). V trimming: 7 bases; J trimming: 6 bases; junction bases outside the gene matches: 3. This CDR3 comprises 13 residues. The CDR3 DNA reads TGTGCCAGCACCGACAGGGGGGATGAAAAACTGTTTTTT. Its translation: CASTDRGDEKLFF.

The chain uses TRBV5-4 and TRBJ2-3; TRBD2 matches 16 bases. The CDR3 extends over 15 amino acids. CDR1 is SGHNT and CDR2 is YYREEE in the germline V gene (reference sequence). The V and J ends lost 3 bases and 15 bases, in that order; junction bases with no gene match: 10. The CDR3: CASSSPGLAGGLFYF. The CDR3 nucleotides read TGTGCCAGCAGCTCTCCGGGACTAGCGGGGGGGCTTTTTTATTTT.

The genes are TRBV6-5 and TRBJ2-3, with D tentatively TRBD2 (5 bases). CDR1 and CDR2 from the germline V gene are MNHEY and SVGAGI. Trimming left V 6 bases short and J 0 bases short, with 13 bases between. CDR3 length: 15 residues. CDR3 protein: CASRRGPGSTDTQYF. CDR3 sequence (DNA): TGTGCCAGCAGACGGGGTCCAGGAAGCACAGATACGCAGTATTTT.

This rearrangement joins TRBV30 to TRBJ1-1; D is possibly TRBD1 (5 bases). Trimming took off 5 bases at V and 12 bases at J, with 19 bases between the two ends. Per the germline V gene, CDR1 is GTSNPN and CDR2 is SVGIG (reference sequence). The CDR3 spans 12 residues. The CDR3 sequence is CAWGRAGIRTFF. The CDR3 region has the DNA TGTGCCTGGGGCAGGGCAGGTATTAGAACTTTCTTT.

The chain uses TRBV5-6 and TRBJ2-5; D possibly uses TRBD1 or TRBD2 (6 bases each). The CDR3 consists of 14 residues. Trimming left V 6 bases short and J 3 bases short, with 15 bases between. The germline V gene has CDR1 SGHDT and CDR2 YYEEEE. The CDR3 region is CASTIWGAEETQYF. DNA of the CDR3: TGTGCCAGCACTATCTGGGGGGCCGAAGAGACCCAGTACTTC.

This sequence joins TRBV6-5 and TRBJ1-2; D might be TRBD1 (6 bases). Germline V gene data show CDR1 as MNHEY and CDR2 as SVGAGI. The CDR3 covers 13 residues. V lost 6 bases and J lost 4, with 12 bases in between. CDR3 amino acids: CASRLDSVYGYTF. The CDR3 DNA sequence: TGTGCCAGCAGACTGGACAGCGTCTATGGCTACACCTTC.

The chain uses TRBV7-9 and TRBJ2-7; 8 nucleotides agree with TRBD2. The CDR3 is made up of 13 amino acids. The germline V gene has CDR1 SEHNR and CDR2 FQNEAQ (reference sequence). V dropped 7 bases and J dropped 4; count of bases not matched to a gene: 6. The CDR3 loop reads CASNGGGLYEQYF. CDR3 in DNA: TGTGCCAGCAACGGCGGGGGGCTTTACGAGCAGTACTTC.

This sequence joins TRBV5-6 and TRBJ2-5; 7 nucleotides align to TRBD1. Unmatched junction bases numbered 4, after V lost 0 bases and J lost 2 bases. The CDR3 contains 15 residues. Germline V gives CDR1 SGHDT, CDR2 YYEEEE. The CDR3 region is CASSLGDSKQETQYF. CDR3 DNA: TGTGCCAGCAGCTTGGGGGACAGCAAACAAGAGACCCAGTACTTC.

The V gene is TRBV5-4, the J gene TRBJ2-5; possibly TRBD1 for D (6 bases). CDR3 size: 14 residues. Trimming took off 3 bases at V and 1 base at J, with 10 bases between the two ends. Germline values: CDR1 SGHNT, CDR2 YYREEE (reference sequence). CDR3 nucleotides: TGTGCCAGCAGCTCTGGACAGTTCCAAGAGACCCAGTACTTC. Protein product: CASSSGQFQETQYF.

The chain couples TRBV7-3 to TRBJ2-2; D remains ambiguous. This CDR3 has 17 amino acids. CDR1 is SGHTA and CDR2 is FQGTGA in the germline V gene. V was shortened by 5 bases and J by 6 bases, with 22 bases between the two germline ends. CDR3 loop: CASSPYGSGWRAGELFF. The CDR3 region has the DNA TGTGCCAGCAGCCCCTACGGATCCGGGTGGAGAGCCGGGGAGCTGTTTTTT.

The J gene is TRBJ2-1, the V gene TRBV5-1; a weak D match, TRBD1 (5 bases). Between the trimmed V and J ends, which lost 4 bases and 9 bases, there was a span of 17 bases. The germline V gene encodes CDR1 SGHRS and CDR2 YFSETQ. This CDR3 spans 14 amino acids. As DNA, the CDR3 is TGCGCCAGCAGCCCCGGTGGGCAGGGTGGTGAGCAGTTCTTC. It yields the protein CASSPGGQGGEQFF.

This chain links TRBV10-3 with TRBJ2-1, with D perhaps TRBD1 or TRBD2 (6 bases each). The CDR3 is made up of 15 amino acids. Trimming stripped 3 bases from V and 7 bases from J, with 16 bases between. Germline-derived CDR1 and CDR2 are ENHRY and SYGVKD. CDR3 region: CAISDVAQGRNEQFF. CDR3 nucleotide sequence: TGTGCCATCAGTGACGTTGCCCAGGGGAGGAATGAGCAGTTCTTC.